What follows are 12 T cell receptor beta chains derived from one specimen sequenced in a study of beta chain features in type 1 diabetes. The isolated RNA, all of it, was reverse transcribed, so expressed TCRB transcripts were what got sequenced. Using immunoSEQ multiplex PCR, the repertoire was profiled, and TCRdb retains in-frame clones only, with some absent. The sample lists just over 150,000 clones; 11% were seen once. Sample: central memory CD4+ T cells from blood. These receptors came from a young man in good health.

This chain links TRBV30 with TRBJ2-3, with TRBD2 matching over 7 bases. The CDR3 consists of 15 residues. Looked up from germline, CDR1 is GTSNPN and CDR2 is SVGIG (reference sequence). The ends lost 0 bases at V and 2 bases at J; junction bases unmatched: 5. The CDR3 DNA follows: TGTGCCTGGAGTGTAGGAGCGGGGATCACAGATACGCAGTATTTT. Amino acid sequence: CAWSVGAGITDTQYF.

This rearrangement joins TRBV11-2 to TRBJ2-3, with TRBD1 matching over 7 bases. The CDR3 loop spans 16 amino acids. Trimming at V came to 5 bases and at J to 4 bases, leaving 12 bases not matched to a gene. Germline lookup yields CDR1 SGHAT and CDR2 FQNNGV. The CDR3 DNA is TGTGCCAGCAGCCTCATAGGGGGCGCGATGGCAGATACGCAGTATTTT. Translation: CASSLIGGAMADTQYF. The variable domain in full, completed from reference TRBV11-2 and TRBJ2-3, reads EAGVAQSPRYKIIEKRQSVAFWCNPISGHATLYWYQQILGQGPKLLIQFQNNGVVDDSQLPKDRFSAERLKGVDSTLKIQPAKLEDSAVYLCASSLIGGAMADTQYFGPGTRLTVL.

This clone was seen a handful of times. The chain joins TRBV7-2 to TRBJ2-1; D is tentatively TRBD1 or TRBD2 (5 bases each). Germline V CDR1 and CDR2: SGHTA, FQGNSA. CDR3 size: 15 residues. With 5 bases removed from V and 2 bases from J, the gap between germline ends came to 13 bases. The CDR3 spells CASSTGTETYNEQFF. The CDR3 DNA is TGTGCCAGCAGCACCGGGACCGAGACCTACAATGAGCAGTTCTTC.

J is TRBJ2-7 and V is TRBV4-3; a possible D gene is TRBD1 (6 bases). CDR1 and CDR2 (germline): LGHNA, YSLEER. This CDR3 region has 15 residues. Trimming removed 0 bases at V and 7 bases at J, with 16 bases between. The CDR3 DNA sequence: TGCGCCAGCAGCCAAGAGGGGGCAGGGGCTGGAGAGCAGTACTTC. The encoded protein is CASSQEGAGAGEQYF.

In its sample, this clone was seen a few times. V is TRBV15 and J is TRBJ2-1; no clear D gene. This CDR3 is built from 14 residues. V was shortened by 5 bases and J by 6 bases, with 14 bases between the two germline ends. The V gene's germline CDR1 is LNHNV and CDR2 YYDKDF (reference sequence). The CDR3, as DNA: TGTGCCACCAGCGCCAGAGCGACCTCCAATGAGCAGTTCTTC. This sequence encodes CATSARATSNEQFF.

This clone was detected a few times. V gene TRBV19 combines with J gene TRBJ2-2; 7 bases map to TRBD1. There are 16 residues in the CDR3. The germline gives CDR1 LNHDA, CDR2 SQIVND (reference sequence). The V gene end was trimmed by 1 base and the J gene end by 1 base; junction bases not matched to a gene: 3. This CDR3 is CASSIGTGQNTGELFF. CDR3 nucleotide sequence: TGTGCCAGTAGTATAGGGACAGGTCAGAACACCGGGGAGCTGTTTTTT.

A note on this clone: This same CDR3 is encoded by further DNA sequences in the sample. The CDR3, as DNA: TGTGCCAGCAGCTTAGCTTACAGCTACGAGCAGTACTTC. Its protein product is CASSLAYSYEQYF. The J gene is TRBJ2-7, the V gene TRBV7-2; D gene unclear. The V gene's germline CDR1 is SGHTA and CDR2 FQGNSA. The CDR3 has 13 amino acids. V lost 0 bases and J lost 3, with 6 bases in between. The variable domain in full, completed from reference TRBV7-2 and TRBJ2-7, reads GAGVSQSPSNKVTEKGKDVELRCDPISGHTALYWYRQSLGQGLEFLIYFQGNSAPDKSGLPSDRFSAERTGGSVSTLTIQRTQQEDSAVYLCASSLAYSYEQYFGPGTRLTVT.

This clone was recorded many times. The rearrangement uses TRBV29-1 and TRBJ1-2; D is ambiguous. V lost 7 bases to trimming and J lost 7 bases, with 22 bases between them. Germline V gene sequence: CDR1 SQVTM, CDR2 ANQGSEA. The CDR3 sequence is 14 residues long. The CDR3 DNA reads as TGCAGCGCCGGAGAGCCGGGCAGGAGGTCTGGCTACACCTTC. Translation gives CSAGEPGRRSGYTF.

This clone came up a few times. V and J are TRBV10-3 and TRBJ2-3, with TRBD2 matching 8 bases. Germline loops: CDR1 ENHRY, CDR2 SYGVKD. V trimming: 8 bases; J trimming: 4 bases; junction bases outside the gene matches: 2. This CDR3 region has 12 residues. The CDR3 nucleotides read TGTGCCATCGCGGGGGGACCAGATACGCAGTATTTT. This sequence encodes CAIAGGPDTQYF.

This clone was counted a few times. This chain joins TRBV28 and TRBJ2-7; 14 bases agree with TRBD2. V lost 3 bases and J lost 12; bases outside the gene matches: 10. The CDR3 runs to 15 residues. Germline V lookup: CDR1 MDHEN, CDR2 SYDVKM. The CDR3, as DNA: TGTGCCAGCAGTTTTGGGGGGACTAGCGGGAGATCTCCGTACTTC. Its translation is CASSFGGTSGRSPYF.

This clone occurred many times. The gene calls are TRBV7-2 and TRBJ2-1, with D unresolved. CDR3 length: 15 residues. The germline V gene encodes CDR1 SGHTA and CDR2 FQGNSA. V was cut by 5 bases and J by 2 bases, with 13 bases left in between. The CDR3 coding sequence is TGTGCCAGCAGCCGTACGAGTTTCACCTACAATGAGCAGTTCTTC. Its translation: CASSRTSFTYNEQFF.

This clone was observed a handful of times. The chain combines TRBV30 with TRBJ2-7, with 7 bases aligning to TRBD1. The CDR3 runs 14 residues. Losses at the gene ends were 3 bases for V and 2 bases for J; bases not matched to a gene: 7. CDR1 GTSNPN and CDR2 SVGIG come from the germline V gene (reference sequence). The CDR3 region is CAWSPRGLTYEQYF. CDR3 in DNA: TGTGCCTGGAGCCCTAGGGGGCTCACCTACGAGCAGTACTTC.